Shown below are 14 T cell receptor beta chains from a single sample sequenced in a study of shared clonotypes between healthy human individuals. Sequencing used immunoSEQ multiplex PCR; TCRdb keeps in-frame clones, though not all of them. This sample has some 2,000,000 clones, with approximately 94% found just once. The sample taken for sequencing was naive CD4+ T cells sorted from blood. Subset: CD45RA+ positively selected. Every receptor here comes from a man between 18 and 29 years old in good health.

The V gene is TRBV25-1, the J gene TRBJ2-1; 10 bases are shared with TRBD2. Germline CDR1 is MGHDK and CDR2 is SYGVNS. V was pared by 5 bases and J by 7 bases, with 8 bases of the junction left unmatched. The CDR3 is made up of 15 amino acids. Here the CDR3 reads CASSQSGLAVNEQFF. The CDR3 nucleotides read TGTGCCAGCAGTCAATCAGGACTAGCGGTTAATGAGCAGTTCTTC.

V gene TRBV5-6 combines with J gene TRBJ1-1; no clear D gene. V was cut by 5 bases and J by 8 bases, with 10 bases left in between. CDR1 is SGHDT, CDR2 YYEEEE, per germline. CDR3 length: 11 amino acids. The CDR3 region has the DNA TGTGCCAGCAGTCTCACATCAGAAGCTTTCTTT. It translates to CASSLTSEAFF.

This sequence joins TRBV11-2 and TRBJ1-2; 9 bases line up with TRBD1. This CDR3 is built from 16 residues. Germline V gene sequence: CDR1 SGHAT, CDR2 FQNNGV. Unmatched junction bases numbered 12, after V lost 8 bases and J lost 2 bases. The CDR3 DNA reads TGTGCCAGCTTGGCTGCCGGGACAGGGCCGAACTATGGCTACACCTTC. As protein: CASLAAGTGPNYGYTF.

A note on this clone: Other DNA sequences in this specimen translate into the identical CDR3. The chain carries TRBV2 and TRBJ2-1; tentatively, D is TRBD1 or TRBD2 (7 bases each). There are 13 residues in the CDR3. CDR1 is SNHLY and CDR2 is FYNNEI in the germline V gene. V gave up 4 bases and J gave up 9 bases, with 13 bases separating them. CDR3 sequence (DNA): TGTGCCAGCAGTGGACAGGGAGGGAGTGAGCAGTTCTTC. Its translation is CASSGQGGSEQFF.

This clone was seen a single time. The chain links TRBV6-5 to TRBJ2-5, with unresolved D. Germline V lookup: CDR1 MNHEY, CDR2 SVGAGI. The CDR3 has 11 residues. V lost 1 base and J 7 bases, leaving 4 bases between the germline ends. In DNA form, the CDR3 reads TGTGCCAGCAGTTACTTCGGGACCCAGTACTTC. The encoded protein is CASSYFGTQYF.

The V gene is TRBV15, the J gene TRBJ2-1, with TRBD1 as a possible D gene (5 bases). The CDR3 extends over 15 amino acids. Looked up from germline, CDR1 is LNHNV and CDR2 is YYDKDF (reference sequence). The V gene lost 2 bases and the J gene lost 5 bases, with 13 bases spanning the gap. The CDR3 here is CATSRIGQGNNEQFF. The CDR3 region has the DNA TGTGCCACCAGCAGAATAGGTCAGGGCAACAATGAGCAGTTCTTC.

Remarks on this clone: Other DNA sequences in the sample encode the same CDR3. CDR3 in DNA: TGTGCCAGCACTCCGACTAGCGGCACAGATACGCAGTATTTT. Its translation is CASTPTSGTDTQYF. The chain combines TRBV6-1 with TRBJ2-3; the match to TRBD2 covers 8 bases. Germline loops: CDR1 MNHNS, CDR2 SASEGT. The CDR3 is made up of 14 amino acids. J lost 1 base, V lost 7 bases, and 4 bases had no gene match.

CDR3 coding DNA: TGTGCCAGCATGGAACGGTTGTTTGGCTACACCTTC. This codes for CASMERLFGYTF. V is TRBV28 and J is TRBJ1-2; D remains ambiguous. The germline V gene has CDR1 MDHEN and CDR2 SYDVKM. V was cut by 7 bases and J by 7 bases, with 13 bases left in between. The CDR3 extends over 12 amino acids.

The genes are TRBV10-3 and TRBJ1-3; D is ambiguous. The CDR3 loop spans 16 amino acids. Trimming left V 3 bases short and J 1 base short, with 13 bases between. The germline CDR1 and CDR2 sequences are ENHRY and SYGVKD. The CDR3 DNA is TGTGCCATCAGTGACCGGTCAGACCTATCTGGAAACACCATATATTTT. Its protein product is CAISDRSDLSGNTIYF.

About this clone itself: The same CDR3 also results from other DNA sequences found in this sample. The chain has TRBV6-6 and TRBJ2-7; D unclear. The CDR3 totals 11 residues. Trimming removed 0 bases from V and 7 bases from J, with 4 bases in between. Germline CDR1 MNHNY, CDR2 SVGAGI (reference sequence). CDR3: CASSYSREQYF. The CDR3 nucleotides are TGTGCCAGCAGTTACTCGAGGGAGCAGTACTTC.

V usage is TRBV18 and J usage is TRBJ2-3; no firm D call. Per germline, CDR1 KGHSH and CDR2 LQKENI. CDR3 length: 13 residues. The ends were cut back, 4 bases at V and 6 bases at J, with 11 bases in the middle. CDR3 in amino acids: CASSRIEADTQYF. The CDR3 nucleotides are TGTGCCAGCTCACGGATCGAGGCTGATACGCAGTATTTT.

J is TRBJ1-1 and V is TRBV6-5, with a tentative D call TRBD1 (5 bases). Trimming cost V 2 bases and J 1 base, with 8 bases left between them. The CDR3 loop spans 14 amino acids. Germline V gives CDR1 MNHEY, CDR2 SVGAGI. CDR3 coding DNA: TGTGCCAGCAGTTACCAGGGAGGGAACACTGAAGCTTTCTTT. It yields the protein CASSYQGGNTEAFF.

This chain links TRBV4-2 with TRBJ1-5; D possibly corresponds to TRBD1 (5 bases). The CDR3 contains 14 residues. Trimming removed 4 bases at V and 4 bases at J, with 11 bases between. CDR1 and CDR2 (germline): LGHNA, YNFKEQ. The CDR3 DNA follows: TGTGCCAGCAGCCCCGGGGAGGGGAATCAGCCCCAGCATTTT. Amino acids: CASSPGEGNQPQHF.

The V gene is TRBV2, the J gene TRBJ1-1; tentative D call: TRBD1 (5 bases). From germline, CDR1 is SNHLY and CDR2 FYNNEI. V was shortened by 6 bases and J by 4 bases, with 12 bases between the two germline ends. CDR3 length equals 13 residues. The CDR3 coding sequence is TGTGCCAGCAGATCGGGGGGTACCACTGAAGCTTTCTTT. It yields the protein CASRSGGTTEAFF. The complete variable domain, with remaining parts taken from reference TRBV2 and TRBJ1-1, reads EPEVTQTPSHQVTQMGQEVILRCVPISNHLYFYWYRQILGQKVEFLVSFYNNEISEKSEIFDDQFSVERPDGSNFTLKIRSTKLEDSAMYFCASRSGGTTEAFFGQGTRLTVV.